This entry describes one T cell receptor beta chain. What it binds is not known. Between 2014 and 2017, patients underwent resection in Japan or China. Per germline, CDR1 GTSNPN and CDR2 SVGIG (reference sequence). V lost 0 bases, J lost 10 bases, and 5 bases stayed unmatched. The CDR3 runs 12 residues. The data stem from a study of immune evolution from preneoplasia to lung adenocarcinoma. Study conclusions and caveats: Top clone share appeared to fall from AAH through AIS, MIA, adenocarcinoma. Later-stage lesions appeared to have more T cells, more diversity, less clonality. Compared with EGFR-mutant or double wild-type lesions, KRAS-mutant nodules were more clonal.

The data were produced by immunoSEQ multiplex PCR, yet TCRdb's version contains in-frame clones alone and is incomplete. The sample lists under 4,500 clones, about 91% seen once, with more than 2% in the top ten. This receptor was identified in a person aged 55-80 years with lung adenocarcinoma. What was sequenced was FFPE lung adenocarcinoma in situ tissue. The chain employs TRBV30 and TRBJ1-1; 7 bases line up with TRBD1. In DNA form, the CDR3 reads TGTGCCTGGAGTGTACAGGGGCCTGGAGCTTTCTTT. Protein sequence: CAWSVQGPGAFF.